Below, 3 T cell receptor beta chains from the same sample are listed, as sequenced in a study of immune heterogeneity within non-small cell lung tumors. With 32 V and 13 J primers, multiplex PCR amplified the TCR beta CDR3. A single record per CDR3 protein comes from TCRdb applying MiXCR to the multiplex PCR reads. The sample lists 5,500 to 6,500 distinct CDR3 sequences; roughly 23% were seen once. Genomic DNA from bulk tumor acted as the template, and roughly 0.55 ug was loaded per sample. Every primary tumor yielded several biopsies, spaced far apart, that were taken during surgery. Before undergoing curative surgery, patients had newly diagnosed non-small cell lung cancer that was untreated. Material: lung tumor tissue. These receptors were collected from a man between 65 and 79 years old with non-small cell lung cancer.

By its share, this clonotype is medium-sized. This chain connects TRBV24-1 to TRBJ2-7; tentatively, D is TRBD1 (5 bases). Germline V gene sequence: CDR1 KGHDR, CDR2 SFDVKD. The CDR3 loop spans 15 amino acids. Trimming shortened V by 2 bases and J by 4 bases, and 14 bases separated the two germline ends. CDR3 region: CATSDSRQFGYEQYF. In nucleotides, the CDR3 is TGTGCCACCAGTGATTCTCGACAGTTCGGATACGAGCAGTACTTC.

Worth noting for this clonotype: With a much larger clone just one base away, this may be a read error. The gene calls are TRBV19 and TRBJ2-1; D is uncertain. CDR3 length: 15 amino acids. Germline V lookup: CDR1 LNHDA, CDR2 SQIVND (reference sequence). V lost 6 bases to trimming and J lost 6 bases, with 18 bases between them. CDR3 nucleotide sequence: TGTGCCAGTAGCCGGACCTTCGCAGGAGTCAATGAGCAGTTCTTC. This sequence encodes CASSRTFAGVNEQFF. The full variable domain, completed using reference TRBV19 and TRBJ2-1, is DGGITQSPKYLFRKEGQNVTLSCEQNLNHDAMYWYRQDPGQGLRLIYYSQIVNDFQKGDIAEGYSVSREKKESFPLTVTSAQKNPTAFYLCASSRTFAGVNEQFFGPGTRLTVL.

A remark on this clonotype: This may arise from a read error, as a much more abundant clone is one base away. The conserved phenylalanine or tryptophan normally closing the CDR3 is absent here, so this likely arose from a read error. The chain employs TRBV5-4 and TRBJ2-7; the D gene is possibly TRBD1 (5 bases). Trimming took 1 base from V and 2 from J, leaving 10 bases between them. Germline V gives CDR1 SGHNT, CDR2 YYREEE (reference sequence). This CDR3 has 14 amino acids. The CDR3 reads CASSLNDRPYEQYL. Here the CDR3 DNA reads TGTGCCAGCAGCTTGAATGACAGACCCTACGAGCAGTACTTA.